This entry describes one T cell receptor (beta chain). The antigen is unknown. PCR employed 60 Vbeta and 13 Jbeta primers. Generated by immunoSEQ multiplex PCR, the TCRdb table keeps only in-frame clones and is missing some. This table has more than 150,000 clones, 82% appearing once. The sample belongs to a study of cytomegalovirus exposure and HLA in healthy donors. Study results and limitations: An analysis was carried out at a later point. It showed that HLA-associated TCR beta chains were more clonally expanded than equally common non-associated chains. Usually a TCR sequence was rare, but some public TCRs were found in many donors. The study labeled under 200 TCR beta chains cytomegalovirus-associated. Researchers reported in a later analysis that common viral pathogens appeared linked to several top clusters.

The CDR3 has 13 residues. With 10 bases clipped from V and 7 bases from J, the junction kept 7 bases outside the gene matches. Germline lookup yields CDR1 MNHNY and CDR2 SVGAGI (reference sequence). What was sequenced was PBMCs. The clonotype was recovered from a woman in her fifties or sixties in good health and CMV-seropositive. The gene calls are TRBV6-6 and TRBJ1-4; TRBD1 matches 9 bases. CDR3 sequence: CATRDRVIEKLFF. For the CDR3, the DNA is TGTGCCACCCGGGACAGGGTTATTGAAAAACTGTTTTTT.